One sample yielded the 17 T cell receptor beta chains listed below, sequenced in a study of blood T cell repertoires in COVID-19. Sequenced by immunoSEQ multiplex PCR; TCRdb stores in-frame clones only, minus some. Among fewer than 350,000 clones listed, 89% were seen once. Sequenced input: PBMCs or T cells enriched from blood (not recorded which). Source of these receptors: a woman aged 40 to 55 who had recovered from COVID-19.

The CDR3 bases are TGCAGCGTTGTGGATAGGAGGAGAGACAATGAGCAGTTCTTC. It specifies CSVVDRRRDNEQFF. J is TRBJ2-1 and V is TRBV29-1; perhaps TRBD2 as D (5 bases). This CDR3 is built from 14 residues. CDR1 is SQVTM, CDR2 ANQGSEA, per germline. V lost 4 bases and J lost 5, with 15 bases in between.

This rearrangement joins TRBV5-4 to TRBJ1-1; TRBD1 matches at 9 bases. V was clipped by 4 bases and J by 2 bases; unmatched bases: 6. The germline CDR1 and CDR2 sequences are SGHNT and YYREEE (reference sequence). CDR3 length: 15 amino acids. The CDR3 spells CASSTLDRGNTEAFF. DNA of the CDR3: TGTGCCAGCAGCACCTTGGACAGGGGAAACACTGAAGCTTTCTTT.

DNA of the CDR3: TGTGCCAGCAGCGTAAGCGGAGCAGGGGGCTTAGATACGCAGTATTTT. This sequence encodes CASSVSGAGGLDTQYF. The J gene is TRBJ2-3, the V gene TRBV9; TRBD1 aligns across 8 bases. This CDR3 region has 16 residues. Trimming at V came to 1 base and at J to 5 bases, leaving 9 bases not matched to a gene. Per germline, CDR1 SGDLS and CDR2 YYNGEE.

The chain couples TRBV11-3 to TRBJ1-2, with D tentatively TRBD1 (5 bases). Germline CDR1 is SGHNT and CDR2 is YENEEA. The CDR3 contains 14 residues. V lost 1 base and J 2 bases, leaving 8 bases between the germline ends. The CDR3 loop is CASSLVGGNYGYTF. The DNA of the CDR3 is TGTGCCAGCAGCTTAGTCGGGGGGAACTATGGCTACACCTTC.

V is TRBV28 and J is TRBJ1-2; maybe TRBD1 (5 bases). V lost 6 bases and J 7 bases, leaving 18 bases between the germline ends. CDR3 length: 14 amino acids. Germline loops: CDR1 MDHEN, CDR2 SYDVKM. CDR3 protein: CASSPGTPARGYTF. DNA of the CDR3: TGTGCCAGCAGCCCCGGGACTCCGGCGCGTGGCTACACCTTC.

Turning to this clone: Distinct nucleotide sequences in the sample also encode this CDR3. The chain has TRBV11-2 and TRBJ1-2, with 9 bases fitting TRBD1. V dropped 1 base and J dropped 8; count of bases not matched to a gene: 5. Germline CDR1 and CDR2: SGHAT and FQNNGV. The CDR3 has 14 amino acids. The CDR3 nucleotides are TGTGCCAGCAGCTTAGCCGGGACAGGGTCCGGCTACACCTTC. This codes for CASSLAGTGSGYTF.

The rearrangement links TRBV6-2 or TRBV6-3 to TRBJ1-5, with 7 bases that match TRBD1. This CDR3 is 13 amino acids long. Germline CDR1 reads MNHEY; CDR2 reads SVGEGT. The V gene end was trimmed by 4 bases and the J gene end by 4 bases; junction bases not matched to a gene: 1. CDR3 DNA: TGTGCCAGCAGTTGGACAGGAAATCAGCCCCAGCATTTT. Translation gives CASSWTGNQPQHF.

This sequence joins TRBV2 and TRBJ2-1, with TRBD2 matching 7 bases. The CDR3 is made up of 14 amino acids. In germline, CDR1 is SNHLY, CDR2 FYNNEI. The ends lost 8 bases at V and 3 bases at J; junction bases unmatched: 7. CDR3 loop: CASLAGVDYNEQFF. As DNA, the CDR3 is TGTGCCAGCCTTGCGGGGGTAGACTACAATGAGCAGTTCTTC.

This rearrangement joins TRBV4-2 to TRBJ2-1, with 13 bases aligning to TRBD2. Germline CDR1 reads LGHNA; CDR2 reads YNFKEQ. The CDR3 contains 15 residues. V lost 3 bases, J lost 7 bases, and 3 bases stayed unmatched. The CDR3 spells CASSHLLAGGNEQFF. The CDR3 DNA reads TGTGCCAGCAGCCACCTACTAGCGGGAGGGAATGAGCAGTTCTTC.

The genes are TRBV18 and TRBJ2-5; D remains ambiguous. Germline loops: CDR1 KGHSH, CDR2 LQKENI. Trimming took 1 base from V and 0 from J, leaving 6 bases between them. CDR3 length: 14 amino acids. The CDR3 spells CASSPLDYQETQYF. As DNA, the CDR3 is TGTGCCAGCTCACCACTTGACTACCAAGAGACCCAGTACTTC.

J is TRBJ2-7 and V is TRBV20-1, with 7 nucleotides matching TRBD1. Germline values: CDR1 DFQATT, CDR2 SNEGSKA (reference sequence). The CDR3 is 11 amino acids. With 4 bases clipped from V and 6 bases from J, the junction kept 3 bases outside the gene matches. The CDR3 nucleotides are TGCAGTGCTACCCCAGGGGGCGAGCAGTACTTC. Its translation is CSATPGGEQYF.

This clone has just one count. V gene TRBV19 combines with J gene TRBJ2-7; perhaps TRBD1 as D (6 bases). CDR3 length: 15 amino acids. Germline V CDR1 and CDR2: LNHDA, SQIVND (reference sequence). The V and J ends lost 5 bases and 2 bases respectively, with 16 bases between them. CDR3 in amino acids: CASSGEGQTAYEQYF. CDR3 bases: TGTGCCAGTAGTGGGGAAGGACAGACGGCCTACGAGCAGTACTTC.

The chain combines TRBV12-3 or TRBV12-4 with TRBJ2-5; no firm D call. This CDR3 comprises 12 residues. Between the trimmed V and J ends, which lost 7 bases and 5 bases, there was a span of 11 bases. CDR3 nucleotides: TGTGCCAGCACTGCCGAAAGCGAGACCCAGTACTTC. Amino acid sequence: CASTAESETQYF.

This clone appeared a single time. CDR3 in amino acids: CASSPQGTYNEQFF. The CDR3, as DNA: TGCGCCAGCAGCCCCCAGGGTACCTACAATGAGCAGTTCTTC. The rearrangement joins TRBV5-1 to TRBJ2-1, with a tentative D call TRBD1 (5 bases). The CDR3 consists of 14 residues. Trimming pared 4 bases from V and 2 bases from J, leaving 10 bases between. Germline lookup yields CDR1 SGHRS and CDR2 YFSETQ.

The chain recombines TRBV6-2 or TRBV6-3 with TRBJ2-1; the D is unclear. The CDR3 runs 12 residues. Germline lookup yields CDR1 MNHEY and CDR2 SVGEGT. The V and J ends lost 4 bases and 6 bases respectively, with 7 bases between them. The CDR3, as DNA: TGTGCCAGCAGTTCGAACACCAATGAGCAGTTCTTC. This translates into CASSSNTNEQFF.

The chain recombines TRBV6-5 with TRBJ2-7, with 7 bases fitting TRBD1. CDR3 length: 15 amino acids. Germline values: CDR1 MNHEY, CDR2 SVGAGI. The J segment lost 3 bases and the V segment lost 8 bases, leaving 13 bases of the junction unmatched. As DNA, the CDR3 is TGTGCCAGCCGTTTTAGAGACAGGGTACACTACGAGCAGTACTTC. Protein product: CASRFRDRVHYEQYF.

On this clone itself: At one of its ends the junction is not consistent with the germline gene, which may arise from a read error. The V and J genes are TRBV2 and TRBJ2-6; 9 bases are a match to TRBD1. The V gene's germline CDR1 is SNHLY and CDR2 FYNNEI. CDR3 length equals 16 residues. The CDR3 spells CASGDRGATGANVLTF. In DNA, the CDR3 is TGTGCCAGCGGTGACAGGGGGGCGACCGGGGCCAACGTCCTGACTTTC.